This TCR beta chain was sequenced for a study of blood T cell repertoires in COVID-19. Overall study context: Sources were T cells, B-cell-depleted T cells, or PBMCs; the material itself was cDNA or gDNA.

CDR3 length: 14 amino acids. Germline V lookup: CDR1 KGHSH, CDR2 LQKENI. The V end was cut by 4 bases, the J end by 5 bases, with 15 bases between. Source study methods: Researchers report that nucleated cell counts were estimated from reference gene primer amplification. Sequencing used immunoSEQ multiplex PCR; TCRdb keeps in-frame clones, though not all of them. The DNA gave D and trimming, while V, J and clone size come from that table. There are 35,000 to 45,000 clones in the sample; more than 70% occur only once, and just under 2.5% lies in the top ten. V usage is TRBV18 and J usage is TRBJ2-7, with D perhaps TRBD1 (6 bases). This receptor was taken from a human donor in a cohort sampled during active COVID-19. Material: peripheral blood. Written as DNA, the CDR3 is TGTGCCAGCTCACTTGGACAGCGTTCTAACGAGCAGTACTTC. This encodes CASSLGQRSNEQYF.